These 15 T cell receptor beta chains came from one sample sequenced in a study of OX40 agonist ivuxolimab in advanced cancers. Receptor amplification or capture employed the immunoSEQ multiplex PCR assay. Drawn from immuneACCESS, this table holds only the in-frame rearrangements with V and J called that TCRdb kept. Clones are partly lost; checked studies trace under half to an unresolved V gene and leave the rest unexplained. The sample data list 70,000 or so clones, and approximately 80% of these were observed just once. The ten largest clones capture 5% to 7% of the sample. Material: CD4+ or CD8+ T cells sorted from blood, obtained in a trial of the OX40 agonist ivuxolimab. These receptors were taken from an adult with an advanced solid tumor such as melanoma, head and neck, liver or kidney cancer.

This clone has just one count. The chain recombines TRBV4-3 with TRBJ1-4; a weak D match, TRBD1 (5 bases). The germline gives CDR1 LGHNA, CDR2 YSLEER. The length of the CDR3 is 16 residues. Between the trimmed V and J ends, which lost 0 bases and 6 bases, there was a span of 14 bases. Here the CDR3 reads CASSQEGSKGHEKLFF. The CDR3 DNA is TGCGCCAGCAGCCAAGAGGGCTCAAAGGGGCATGAAAAACTGTTTTTT.

V gene TRBV28 combines with J gene TRBJ1-4; 7 bases align to TRBD1. V lost 4 bases to trimming and J lost 5 bases; unmatched junction nucleotides: 7. CDR1 is MDHEN and CDR2 is SYDVKM in the germline V gene. There are 15 residues in the CDR3. CDR3 sequence: CASSSPGQENEKLFF. The CDR3 DNA sequence: TGTGCCAGCAGTTCCCCCGGACAGGAAAATGAAAAACTGTTTTTT. The variable domain in full, with the rest retrieved from reference TRBV28 and TRBJ1-4, is DVKVTQSSRYLVKRTGEKVFLECVQDMDHENMFWYRQDPGLGLRLIYFSYDVKMKEKGDIPEGYSVSREKKERFSLILESASTNQTSMYLCASSSPGQENEKLFFGSGTQLSVL.

The chain employs TRBV7-2 and TRBJ2-7; TRBD2 matches at 7 bases. The CDR3 has 15 amino acids. Trimming at V came to 4 bases and at J to 6 bases, leaving 12 bases not matched to a gene. The germline gives CDR1 SGHTA, CDR2 FQGNSA. CDR3 residues: CASSSQLGAGAEQYF. CDR3 coding DNA: TGTGCCAGCAGCTCCCAATTGGGCGCGGGAGCCGAGCAGTACTTC.

V usage is TRBV18 and J usage is TRBJ2-5, with 10 bases matching TRBD1. Trimming at V came to 3 bases and at J to 4 bases, leaving 14 bases not matched to a gene. The CDR3 is made up of 18 amino acids. Per the germline V gene, CDR1 is KGHSH and CDR2 is LQKENI. For the CDR3, the DNA is TGTGCCAGCTCACCTAATTTCTCCCCAGGACAGGGGGGAGAGACCCAGTACTTC. Amino acid sequence: CASSPNFSPGQGGETQYF.

This rearrangement joins TRBV2 to TRBJ2-2; D is possibly TRBD2 (5 bases). V was cut by 3 bases and J by 5 bases, with 13 bases left in between. The CDR3 consists of 15 residues. Germline CDR1 and CDR2: SNHLY and FYNNEI. CDR3 region: CASSDEGTRTGELFF. The CDR3 DNA sequence: TGTGCCAGCAGTGACGAGGGTACCCGAACCGGGGAGCTGTTTTTT.

This chain links TRBV7-2 with TRBJ1-1; D remains ambiguous. This CDR3 is built from 13 residues. CDR1 and CDR2 (germline): SGHTA, FQGNSA. The V end was cut by 1 base, the J end by 11 bases, with 14 bases between. CDR3 nucleotides: TGTGCCAGCAGCTTAGGGGAGAGGGAACCGGCTTTCTTT. Encoded protein: CASSLGEREPAFF.

The chain couples TRBV5-6 to TRBJ2-5; 9 nucleotides agree with TRBD2. This CDR3 spans 16 amino acids. V trimming: 3 bases; J trimming: 4 bases; junction bases outside the gene matches: 10. Germline lookup yields CDR1 SGHDT and CDR2 YYEEEE. This CDR3 is CASSSLAGAGRETQYF. The CDR3 nucleotides are TGTGCCAGCAGCTCGTTAGCGGGAGCAGGTAGAGAGACCCAGTACTTC.

The rearrangement links TRBV5-8 to TRBJ2-7, with TRBD2 matching 9 bases. The ends lost 5 bases at V and 6 bases at J; junction bases unmatched: 6. This CDR3 spans 13 amino acids. The germline V gene has CDR1 SGHTS and CDR2 YDEGEE. The CDR3 coding sequence is TGTGCCAGCAGGATGGCGGGAGGGCCCGAGCAGTACTTC. Translation gives CASRMAGGPEQYF.

This clone showed up just once. The chain uses TRBV11-2 and TRBJ2-7; unclear D gene. The V end lost 5 bases, the J end lost 0 bases, and 5 bases lay between the germline ends. Per germline, CDR1 SGHAT and CDR2 FQNNGV. This CDR3 contains 12 residues. CDR3 amino acids: CASSVNSYEQYF. The CDR3 nucleotides read TGTGCCAGCAGCGTAAACTCCTACGAGCAGTACTTC.

This chain connects TRBV19 to TRBJ2-7; D is possibly TRBD1 or TRBD2 (5 bases each). With 1 base removed from V and 4 bases from J, the gap between germline ends came to 8 bases. The germline CDR1 and CDR2 sequences are LNHDA and SQIVND (reference sequence). This CDR3 is built from 13 residues. CDR3 in DNA: TGTGCCAGTAGTATAGCAGAGGGGTACGAGCAGTACTTC. The encoded protein is CASSIAEGYEQYF.

The chain joins TRBV7-3 to TRBJ2-7; the D call may be TRBD1 or TRBD2 (5 bases each). The CDR3 loop spans 13 amino acids. Trimming removed 1 base from V and 4 bases from J, with 8 bases in between. The germline CDR1 and CDR2 sequences are SGHTA and FQGTGA. The CDR3 loop is CASSLKGRYEQYV. The CDR3 coding sequence is TGTGCCAGCAGCTTAAAGGGACGGTACGAGCAGTACGTC.

Points on this clone: The same CDR3 is also encoded by other DNA sequences in this sample. This rearrangement joins TRBV5-6 to TRBJ1-3; a weak D match, TRBD1 (6 bases). V was shortened by 1 base and J by 3 bases, with 8 bases between the two germline ends. The CDR3 is 14 residues long. The V gene's germline CDR1 is SGHDT and CDR2 YYEEEE. The CDR3 region is CASSLTGFGNTIYF. In DNA, the CDR3 is TGTGCCAGCAGCTTGACAGGGTTTGGAAACACCATATATTTT.

This chain links TRBV6-5 with TRBJ1-2, with TRBD1 identical over 10 bases. Trimming cost V 0 bases and J 6 bases; bases outside gene matches: 7. Germline V lookup: CDR1 MNHEY, CDR2 SVGAGI. The CDR3 spans 16 residues. CDR3 region: CASSYSIGDRGDGYTF. CDR3 DNA sequence: TGTGCCAGCAGTTACTCGATAGGGGACAGGGGCGATGGCTACACCTTC.

V and J are TRBV6-5 and TRBJ1-4; TRBD1 is a possible D gene (5 bases). Germline lookup yields CDR1 MNHEY and CDR2 SVGAGI. V lost 2 bases and J lost 4, with 5 bases in between. The CDR3 is made up of 13 amino acids. CDR3 protein: CASSYRGNEKLFF. CDR3 DNA sequence: TGTGCCAGCAGTTACAGGGGTAATGAAAAACTGTTTTTT.

This chain uses TRBV19 with TRBJ2-5; 7 nucleotides line up with TRBD1. The CDR3 contains 15 residues. The J segment lost 5 bases and the V segment lost 2 bases, leaving 8 bases of the junction unmatched. From germline, CDR1 is LNHDA and CDR2 SQIVND (reference sequence). This chain's CDR3 is CASSILHRGGETQYF. The CDR3, as DNA: TGTGCCAGTAGTATACTCCACAGGGGCGGGGAGACCCAGTACTTC.